This entry lists 13 T cell receptor beta chains sequenced from one sample in a study of OX40 agonist ivuxolimab in advanced cancers. Receptor amplification or capture employed the immunoSEQ multiplex PCR assay. In its TCRdb copy, this immuneACCESS table keeps in-frame sequences only and misses some clones. Where compared with another copy, unresolved V genes explain less than half of these, and the others have no known cause. In this sample the table shows about 86,000 clones, roughly 89% of which occur a single time. The biggest ten clones account for less than 1.5% of the sample. Sequenced here: CD4+ or CD8+ T cells sorted from blood, sampled in a trial of the OX40 agonist ivuxolimab. These TCRs come from an adult with an advanced solid tumor such as melanoma, head and neck, liver or kidney cancer.

This clone was detected only a few times. The chain employs TRBV6-1 and TRBJ1-3; D not certain. V gave up 2 bases and J gave up 3 bases, with 11 bases separating them. Germline CDR1 MNHNS, CDR2 SASEGT. This CDR3 comprises 15 residues. The CDR3 spells CASSEIGQVGNTIYF. In DNA form, the CDR3 reads TGTGCCAGCAGTGAAATCGGTCAGGTTGGAAACACCATATATTTT.

The gene calls are TRBV4-1 and TRBJ1-4; D gene uncertain. Germline lookup yields CDR1 MGHRA and CDR2 YSYEKL. This CDR3 is built from 14 residues. V lost 0 bases and J 7 bases, leaving 9 bases between the germline ends. The CDR3 loop is CASSQEERGEKLFF. CDR3 coding DNA: TGCGCCAGCAGCCAAGAGGAGCGAGGTGAAAAACTGTTTTTT.

The rearrangement links TRBV7-3 to TRBJ2-1; 8 bases fit TRBD2. CDR1 SGHTA and CDR2 FQGTGA come from the germline V gene. J gave up 6 bases and V 0 bases, and 7 bases lay outside the gene matches. The CDR3 has 16 residues. The CDR3 nucleotides read TGTGCCAGCAGCTTAACTCGGGCGGGAGGAGGCAATGAGCAGTTCTTC. Its protein is CASSLTRAGGGNEQFF.

The chain has TRBV6-1 and TRBJ2-2; unclear D gene. The ends were cut back, 6 bases at V and 6 bases at J, with 5 bases in the middle. The CDR3 loop spans 11 amino acids. Germline CDR1 MNHNS, CDR2 SASEGT. The CDR3 is CASSSAGELFF. DNA of the CDR3: TGTGCCAGCAGCTCCGCCGGGGAGCTGTTTTTT.

The gene calls are TRBV19 and TRBJ2-2, with 9 bases that match TRBD2. Trimming took 1 base from V and 3 from J; bases not matched to a gene: 12. This CDR3 is built from 19 residues. Germline V gene sequence: CDR1 LNHDA, CDR2 SQIVND (reference sequence). The CDR3 protein is CASSIGTWSGRTYTGELFF. Written as DNA, the CDR3 is TGTGCCAGTAGTATAGGAACGTGGAGCGGGAGGACCTACACCGGGGAGCTGTTTTTT.

The rearrangement uses TRBV19 and TRBJ1-1; D unclear. Germline CDR1 is LNHDA and CDR2 is SQIVND (reference sequence). The CDR3 totals 13 residues. V was pared by 7 bases and J by 4 bases, with 13 bases between. DNA for the CDR3: TGTGCCAGTACCGCCTTTCGGGGCACTGAAGCTTTCTTT. Translating it yields CASTAFRGTEAFF.

The chain is built from TRBV5-1 and TRBJ2-1; perhaps TRBD1 as D (5 bases). The CDR3 runs 15 residues. Per germline, CDR1 SGHRS and CDR2 YFSETQ. Trimming cost V 0 bases and J 0 bases, with 7 bases left between them. The CDR3 nucleotides read TGCGCCAGCAGCTTGGACAGGTCCTCCTACAATGAGCAGTTCTTC. It codes for CASSLDRSSYNEQFF.

The chain has TRBV11-2 and TRBJ2-5; tentatively, D is TRBD1 (6 bases). The length of the CDR3 is 15 residues. The V gene lost 5 bases and the J gene lost 4 bases, with 17 bases spanning the gap. Looked up from germline, CDR1 is SGHAT and CDR2 is FQNNGV. CDR3 DNA sequence: TGTGCCAGCAGCCCCGTCGGGACAAACGGAGAGACCCAGTACTTC. Its translation: CASSPVGTNGETQYF.

The rearrangement uses TRBV11-3 and TRBJ2-2; possible D gene TRBD1, 6 bases. Germline V gives CDR1 SGHNT, CDR2 YENEEA. Trimming removed 4 bases at V and 4 bases at J, with 13 bases between. The CDR3 sequence is 15 residues long. The CDR3 DNA follows: TGTGCCAGCAGCTCGCGCAGGGGCGGCACCGGGGAGCTGTTTTTT. Translating it yields CASSSRRGGTGELFF.

Here the CDR3 reads CASSYVSSGSGEQYF. The CDR3 bases are TGTGCCAGCAGTTACGTATCCAGCGGGAGTGGCGAGCAGTACTTC. The J gene is TRBJ2-7, the V gene TRBV6-5, with 8 bases identical to TRBD2. CDR1 and CDR2 (germline): MNHEY, SVGAGI. The J segment lost 6 bases and the V segment lost 2 bases, leaving 9 bases of the junction unmatched. This CDR3 spans 15 amino acids.

The rearrangement links TRBV5-6 to TRBJ2-3, with 10 bases identical to TRBD2. The CDR3 spans 17 residues. V lost 6 bases to trimming and J lost 5 bases; unmatched junction nucleotides: 15. Germline-derived CDR1 and CDR2 are SGHDT and YYEEEE. The CDR3 region is CASISGPQRGGGDTQYF. Written as DNA, the CDR3 is TGTGCCAGCATTAGCGGACCCCAGCGGGGGGGCGGAGATACGCAGTATTTT.

The chain links TRBV19 to TRBJ2-2; TRBD2 matches at 9 bases. The CDR3 is made up of 14 amino acids. Trimming removed 3 bases from V and 8 bases from J; junction bases left unmatched: 4. Germline CDR1 LNHDA, CDR2 SQIVND (reference sequence). In DNA form, the CDR3 reads TGTGCCAGTAGTATCTTAGCGGGAGTTGGGGAGCTGTTTTTT. Translated: CASSILAGVGELFF.

The chain is built from TRBV5-1 and TRBJ2-2; 11 bases are a match to TRBD1. V was clipped by 3 bases and J by 3 bases; unmatched bases: 4. CDR1 SGHRS and CDR2 YFSETQ come from the germline V gene. The CDR3 contains 16 residues. DNA of the CDR3: TGCGCCAGCAGCTCCGGGACAGGGGGATACACCGGGGAGCTGTTTTTT. Amino acid sequence: CASSSGTGGYTGELFF.